Sequencing of this T cell receptor (beta chain) was carried out in a study of T cell repertoires in cytomegalovirus infection. TCRdb itself ran the reads through MiXCR, one entry per CDR3 protein. The sample records approximately 340,000 distinct CDR3 sequences, about 28% being singletons. The germline V gene encodes CDR1 SEHNR and CDR2 FQNEAQ (reference sequence). V was clipped by 4 bases and J by 3 bases, with 10 bases between them. The CDR3 spans 14 residues. This clonotype turned up a few times. The antigen is unknown. This chain joins TRBV7-9 and TRBJ2-1; D is perhaps TRBD2 (6 bases). Sequenced here: cultured PBMCs, sampled from culture after CMV antigen stimulation. The receptor's source is a human donor in good health (CMV status not recorded). Some clones in this sample may be carry-over from other donors' samples. The chain's CDR3 is CASSSSALYNEQFF. For the CDR3, the DNA is TGTGCCAGCAGCTCTAGCGCCCTCTACAATGAGCAGTTCTTC.